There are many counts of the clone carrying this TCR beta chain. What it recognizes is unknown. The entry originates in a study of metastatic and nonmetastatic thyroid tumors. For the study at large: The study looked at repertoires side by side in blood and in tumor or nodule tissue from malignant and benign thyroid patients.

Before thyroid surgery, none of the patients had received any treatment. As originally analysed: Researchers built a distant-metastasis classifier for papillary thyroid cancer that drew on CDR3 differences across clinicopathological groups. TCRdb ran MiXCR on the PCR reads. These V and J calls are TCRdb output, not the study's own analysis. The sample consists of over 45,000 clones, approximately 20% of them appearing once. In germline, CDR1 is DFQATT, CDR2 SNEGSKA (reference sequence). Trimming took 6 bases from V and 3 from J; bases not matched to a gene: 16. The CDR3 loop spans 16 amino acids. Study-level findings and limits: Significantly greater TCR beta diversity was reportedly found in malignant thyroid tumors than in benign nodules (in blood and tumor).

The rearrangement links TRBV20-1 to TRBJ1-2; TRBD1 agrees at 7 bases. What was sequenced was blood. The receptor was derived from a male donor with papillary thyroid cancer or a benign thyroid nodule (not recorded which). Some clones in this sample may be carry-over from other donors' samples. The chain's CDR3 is CSARSRDRRDHYGYTF. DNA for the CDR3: TGCAGTGCCCGTTCCCGGGACAGACGAGACCACTATGGCTACACCTTC.